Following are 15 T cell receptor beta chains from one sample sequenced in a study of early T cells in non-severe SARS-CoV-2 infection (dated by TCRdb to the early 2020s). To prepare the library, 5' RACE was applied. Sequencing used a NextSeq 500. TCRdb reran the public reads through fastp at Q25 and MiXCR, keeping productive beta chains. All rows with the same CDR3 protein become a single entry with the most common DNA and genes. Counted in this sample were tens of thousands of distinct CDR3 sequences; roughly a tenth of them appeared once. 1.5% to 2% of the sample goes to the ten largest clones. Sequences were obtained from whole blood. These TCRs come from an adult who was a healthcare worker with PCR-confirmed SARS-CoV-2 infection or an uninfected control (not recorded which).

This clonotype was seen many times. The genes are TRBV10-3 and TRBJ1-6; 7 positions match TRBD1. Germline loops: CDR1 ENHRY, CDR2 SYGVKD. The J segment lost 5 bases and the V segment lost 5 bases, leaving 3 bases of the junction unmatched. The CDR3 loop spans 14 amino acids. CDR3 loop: CAISRDRDNSPLHF. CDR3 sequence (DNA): TGTGCCATCAGTCGGGACAGAGATAATTCACCCCTCCACTTT.

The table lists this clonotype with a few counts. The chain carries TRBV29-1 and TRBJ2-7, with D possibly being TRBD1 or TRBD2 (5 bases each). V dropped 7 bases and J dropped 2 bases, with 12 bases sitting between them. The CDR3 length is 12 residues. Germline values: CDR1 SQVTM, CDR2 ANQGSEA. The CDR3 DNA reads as TGCAGCGCCCGGGACGACACCTACGAGCAGTACTTC. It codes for CSARDDTYEQYF.

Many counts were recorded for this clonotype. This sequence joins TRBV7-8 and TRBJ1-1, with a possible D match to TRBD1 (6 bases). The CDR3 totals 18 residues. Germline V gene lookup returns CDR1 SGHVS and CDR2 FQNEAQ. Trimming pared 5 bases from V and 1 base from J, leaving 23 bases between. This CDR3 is CASSPTHRTGSRNTEAFF. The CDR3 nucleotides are TGTGCCAGCAGCCCCACCCACCGCACAGGGTCAAGGAACACTGAAGCTTTCTTT.

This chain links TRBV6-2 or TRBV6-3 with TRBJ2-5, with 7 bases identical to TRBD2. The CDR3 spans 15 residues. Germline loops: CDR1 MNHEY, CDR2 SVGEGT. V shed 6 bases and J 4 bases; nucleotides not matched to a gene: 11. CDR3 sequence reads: CASSSRGRGAETQYF. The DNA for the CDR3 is TGTGCCAGCAGCTCTCGGGGGAGGGGAGCAGAGACCCAGTACTTC.

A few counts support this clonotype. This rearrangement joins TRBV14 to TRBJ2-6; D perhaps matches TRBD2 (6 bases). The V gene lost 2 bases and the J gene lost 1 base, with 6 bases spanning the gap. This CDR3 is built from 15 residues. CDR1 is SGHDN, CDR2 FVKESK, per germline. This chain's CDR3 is CASSQRGSGANVLTF. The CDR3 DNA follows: TGTGCCAGCAGCCAACGGGGGTCTGGGGCCAACGTCCTGACTTTC. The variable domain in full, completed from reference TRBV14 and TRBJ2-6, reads EAGVTQFPSHSVIEKGQTVTLRCDPISGHDNLYWYRRVMGKEIKFLLHFVKESKQDESGMPNNRFLAERTGGTYSTLKVQPAELEDSGVYFCASSQRGSGANVLTFGAGSRLTVL.

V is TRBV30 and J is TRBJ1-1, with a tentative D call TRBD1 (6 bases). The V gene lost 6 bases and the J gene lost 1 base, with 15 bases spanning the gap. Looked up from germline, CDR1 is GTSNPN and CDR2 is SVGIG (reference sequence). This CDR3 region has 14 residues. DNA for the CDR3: TGTGCCTGCCAAACAGGGTACGGGAACACTGAAGCTTTCTTT. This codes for CACQTGYGNTEAFF.

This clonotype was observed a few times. CDR3 nucleotides: TGTGCCAGTAGTATAGTCGGGAGTGCGATCAGGGGGAATCAGCCCCAGCATTTT. Translated, it gives CASSIVGSAIRGNQPQHF. This rearrangement joins TRBV19 to TRBJ1-5; TRBD1 agrees at 7 bases. Trimming took 1 base from V and 4 from J; bases not matched to a gene: 13. This CDR3 is 18 amino acids long. Germline lookup yields CDR1 LNHDA and CDR2 SQIVND (reference sequence). Full variable domain (remainder filled in from reference TRBV19 and TRBJ1-5): DGGITQSPKYLFRKEGQNVTLSCEQNLNHDAMYWYRQDPGQGLRLIYYSQIVNDFQKGDIAEGYSVSREKKESFPLTVTSAQKNPTAFYLCASSIVGSAIRGNQPQHFGDGTRLSIL.

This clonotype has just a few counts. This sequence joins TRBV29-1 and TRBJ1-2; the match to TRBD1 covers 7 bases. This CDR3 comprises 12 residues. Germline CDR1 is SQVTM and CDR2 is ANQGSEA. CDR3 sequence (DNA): TGCAGGGTGAGGGACAGCTACTATGGCTACACCTTC. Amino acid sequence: CRVRDSYYGYTF.

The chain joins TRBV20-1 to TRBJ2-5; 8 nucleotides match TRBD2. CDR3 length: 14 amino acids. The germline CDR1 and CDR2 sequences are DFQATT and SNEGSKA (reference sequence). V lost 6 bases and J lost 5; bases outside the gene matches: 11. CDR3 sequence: CSAPPRGGHETQYF. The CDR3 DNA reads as TGCAGTGCCCCCCCCCGCGGGGGGCATGAGACCCAGTACTTC.

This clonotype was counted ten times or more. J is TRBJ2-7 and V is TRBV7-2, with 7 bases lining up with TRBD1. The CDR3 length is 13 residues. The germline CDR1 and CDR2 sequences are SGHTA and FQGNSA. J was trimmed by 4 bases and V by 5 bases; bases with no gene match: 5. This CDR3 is CASSARQGYEQYF. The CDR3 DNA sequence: TGTGCCAGCAGCGCTCGACAGGGATACGAGCAGTACTTC.

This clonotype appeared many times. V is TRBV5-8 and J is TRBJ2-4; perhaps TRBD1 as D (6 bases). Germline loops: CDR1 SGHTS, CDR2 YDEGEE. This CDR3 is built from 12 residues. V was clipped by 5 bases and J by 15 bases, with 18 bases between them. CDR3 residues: CASRYPGQSSYF. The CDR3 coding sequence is TGTGCCAGCAGGTACCCGGGACAATCGTCGTACTTC.

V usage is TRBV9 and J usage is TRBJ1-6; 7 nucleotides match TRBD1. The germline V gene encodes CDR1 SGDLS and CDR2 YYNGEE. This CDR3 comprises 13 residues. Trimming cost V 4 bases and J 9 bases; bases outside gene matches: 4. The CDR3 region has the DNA TGTGCCAGCAGCTCCCACAGGGGTTCACCCCTCCACTTT. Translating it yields CASSSHRGSPLHF.

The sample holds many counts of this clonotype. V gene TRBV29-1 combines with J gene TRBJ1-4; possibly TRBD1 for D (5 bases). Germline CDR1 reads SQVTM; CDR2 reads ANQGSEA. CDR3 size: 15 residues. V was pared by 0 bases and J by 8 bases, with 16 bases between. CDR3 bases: TGCAGCGTTGAAGATCCTGCAGGGAGCGAGGAAAAACTGTTTTTT. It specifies CSVEDPAGSEEKLFF.

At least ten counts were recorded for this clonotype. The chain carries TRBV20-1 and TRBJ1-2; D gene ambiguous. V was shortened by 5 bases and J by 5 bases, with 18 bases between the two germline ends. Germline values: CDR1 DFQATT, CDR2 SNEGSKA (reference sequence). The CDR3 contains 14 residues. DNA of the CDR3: TGCAGTGCTGAAACGGACGGATCTCTATATGGCTACACCTTC. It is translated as CSAETDGSLYGYTF.

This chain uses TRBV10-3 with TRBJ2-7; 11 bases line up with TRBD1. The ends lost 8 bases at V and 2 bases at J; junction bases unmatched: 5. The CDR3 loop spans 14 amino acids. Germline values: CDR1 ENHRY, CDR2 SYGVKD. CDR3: CAIRTGGAAYEQYF. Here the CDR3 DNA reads TGTGCCATCCGGACAGGGGGCGCGGCCTACGAGCAGTACTTC.